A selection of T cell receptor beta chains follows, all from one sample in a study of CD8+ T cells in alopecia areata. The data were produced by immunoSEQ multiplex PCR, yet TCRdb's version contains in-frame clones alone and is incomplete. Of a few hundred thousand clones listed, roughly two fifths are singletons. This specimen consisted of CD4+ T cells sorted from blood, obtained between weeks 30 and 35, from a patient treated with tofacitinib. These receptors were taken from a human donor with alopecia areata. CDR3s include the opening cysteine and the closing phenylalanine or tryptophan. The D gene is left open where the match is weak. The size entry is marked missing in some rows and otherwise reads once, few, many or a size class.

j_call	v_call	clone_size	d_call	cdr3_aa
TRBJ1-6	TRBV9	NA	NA	CASSVKGGYSPLHF
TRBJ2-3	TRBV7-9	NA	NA	CASSLEGHADTQYF
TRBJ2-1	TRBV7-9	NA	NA	CASSLDPAYNEQFF
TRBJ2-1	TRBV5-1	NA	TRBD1	CASSPDRVLGEQFF
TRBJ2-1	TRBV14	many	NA	CASSQGTGVSDEQFF
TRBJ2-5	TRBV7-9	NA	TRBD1	CASSLYGDRGQETQYF
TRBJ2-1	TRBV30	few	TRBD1	CAGGQGGSYNEQFF
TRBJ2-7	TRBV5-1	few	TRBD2	CASSRIGGLAGTSYEQYF
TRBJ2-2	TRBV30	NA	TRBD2	CAWSGLAGLNTGELFF
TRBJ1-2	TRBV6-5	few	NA	CASSVRGSRDYTF
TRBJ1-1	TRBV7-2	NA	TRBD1	CASSQLGTANTEAFF
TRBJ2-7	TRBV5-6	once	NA	CASSKDLISYEQYF
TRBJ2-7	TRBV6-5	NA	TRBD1	CASSARDRPSVQYF
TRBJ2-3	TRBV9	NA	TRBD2	CASSSTSGGPDTQYF
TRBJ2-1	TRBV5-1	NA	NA	CASSPWAGRDNEQFF
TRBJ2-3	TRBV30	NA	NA	CAWSVLAQRTDTQYF
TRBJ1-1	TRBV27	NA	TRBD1	CASRGTGLNTEAFF
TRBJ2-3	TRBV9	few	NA	CASSARTDTQYF
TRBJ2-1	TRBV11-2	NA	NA	CASSLRGRAATSYNEQFF
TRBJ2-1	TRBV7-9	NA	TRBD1	CASSPDRVLLNEQFF
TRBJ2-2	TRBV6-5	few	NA	CASRAPGQPAGELFF
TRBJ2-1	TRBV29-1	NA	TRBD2	CSVESGLDRGYNEQFF
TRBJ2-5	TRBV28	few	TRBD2	CASSFGGRRETQYF
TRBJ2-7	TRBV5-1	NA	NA	CASSFGGVISYEQYF
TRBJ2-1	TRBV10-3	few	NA	CAISETAGEQFF
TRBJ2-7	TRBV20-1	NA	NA	CSARDFNEQYF
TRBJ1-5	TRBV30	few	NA	CAWSVPPIYGTGSNQPQHF
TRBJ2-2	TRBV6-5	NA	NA	CASSYSSGMPGELFF
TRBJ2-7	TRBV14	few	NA	CASSQAIIPYEQYF
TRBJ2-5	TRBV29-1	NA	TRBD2	CSVDPFPRGRSETQYF
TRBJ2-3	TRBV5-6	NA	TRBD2	CASSRGLAGDSTDTQYF
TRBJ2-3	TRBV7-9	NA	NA	CASSFSTDTQYF
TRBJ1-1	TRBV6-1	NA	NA	CASSDHTEAFF
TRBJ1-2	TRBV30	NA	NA	CAWSVGGVNYGYTF
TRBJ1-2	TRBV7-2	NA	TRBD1	CASSFSQGAGGYTF
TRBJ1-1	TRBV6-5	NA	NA	CAVLSPGSTEAFF
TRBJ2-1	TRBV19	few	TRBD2	CASSIRLAANEQFF
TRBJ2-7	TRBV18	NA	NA	CASSPQMDARSYEQYF
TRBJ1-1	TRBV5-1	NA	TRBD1	CASSPGTGNTEAFF